Each of the 8 T cell receptor beta chains below was sequenced from the same sample in a study of cytomegalovirus exposure and HLA in healthy donors (dated 2017 in TCRdb). The library was made by the immunoSEQ multiplex PCR assay. The multiplex PCR relied on a mix of 60 forward primers for TCR Vbeta segments and 13 reverse primers for TCR Jbeta segments. What TCRdb holds here is the immuneACCESS table cut down to in-frame rearrangements. Part of the clones is not present; checked against another copy, under half of the missing clones reflect an unresolved V gene, and the others are unexplained. The sample table shows 160,000 or so clones, and about 80% are seen once. The ten largest clonotypes hold 1.3% of the sample. The sequenced material came from PBMCs. Receptors originate from a man aged 25 to 40 in good health and CMV-seronegative.

This clone was seen a single time. The CDR3 reads CASTRNQGTVGEQYF. The CDR3 nucleotides read TGTGCCAGCACACGTAACCAGGGGACGGTGGGAGAGCAGTACTTC. The chain has TRBV6-5 and TRBJ2-7; perhaps TRBD1 as D (6 bases). V was cut by 7 bases and J by 7 bases, with 23 bases left in between. This CDR3 region has 15 residues. The germline V gene encodes CDR1 MNHEY and CDR2 SVGAGI.

The chain employs TRBV6-1 and TRBJ2-1, with D perhaps TRBD1 (5 bases). The CDR3 is 13 amino acids. The germline V gene has CDR1 MNHNS and CDR2 SASEGT. V was trimmed by 4 bases and J by 5 bases, leaving 9 bases between them. CDR3 DNA sequence: TGTGCCAGCAGTGTTCAGGGCGACAATGAGCAGTTCTTC. Translation: CASSVQGDNEQFF.

This clone came up a few times. V usage is TRBV5-6 and J usage is TRBJ2-3; 8 positions agree with TRBD1. From germline, CDR1 is SGHDT and CDR2 YYEEEE. The V and J ends lost 2 bases and 3 bases, in that order; junction bases with no gene match: 11. This CDR3 is 17 amino acids long. CDR3 region: CASSFQRTGTATDTQYF. CDR3 DNA sequence: TGTGCCAGCAGCTTTCAAAGGACAGGGACTGCGACAGATACGCAGTATTTT. Drawing the rest from reference TRBV5-6 and TRBJ2-3, the complete variable domain is DAGVTQSPTHLIKTRGQQVTLRCSPKSGHDTVSWYQQALGQGPQFIFQYYEEEERQRGNFPDRFSGHQFPNYSSELNVNALLLGDSALYLCASSFQRTGTATDTQYFGPGTRLTVL.

J is TRBJ2-7 and V is TRBV5-4; 9 bases agree with TRBD1. CDR3 length: 15 residues. The V segment lost 3 bases and the J segment 3 bases; nucleotides outside the gene matches: 7. In germline, CDR1 is SGHNT, CDR2 YYREEE (reference sequence). The CDR3 loop is CASSSPGQGLYEQYF. DNA for the CDR3: TGTGCCAGCAGCTCCCCGGGACAGGGACTCTACGAGCAGTACTTC.

The chain joins TRBV7-2 to TRBJ2-2; 10 positions match TRBD1. The CDR3 length is 14 residues. The germline V gene encodes CDR1 SGHTA and CDR2 FQGNSA. Trimming took 5 bases from V and 5 from J; bases not matched to a gene: 2. CDR3 nucleotide sequence: TGTGCCAGCAGCCGGACAGGGGGTACCGGGGAGCTGTTTTTT. Encoded protein: CASSRTGGTGELFF.

This clone appeared once. The rearrangement uses TRBV28 and TRBJ2-3, with TRBD2 matching 13 bases. The CDR3 is 18 residues long. The germline CDR1 and CDR2 sequences are MDHEN and SYDVKM. V shed 5 bases and J 5 bases; nucleotides not matched to a gene: 13. This CDR3 is CASSPEKLAGGSIDTQYF. CDR3 coding DNA: TGTGCCAGCAGTCCAGAAAAACTAGCGGGGGGGAGTATAGATACGCAGTATTTT.

The V call is TRBV7-9, the J call TRBJ2-7; no definite D call. This CDR3 contains 13 residues. Germline V gene lookup returns CDR1 SEHNR and CDR2 FQNEAQ (reference sequence). V lost 2 bases and J lost 5, with 10 bases in between. CDR3 amino acids: CASSLNNIDEQYF. In DNA form, the CDR3 reads TGTGCCAGCAGCTTAAATAATATCGACGAGCAGTACTTC.

This chain joins TRBV27 and TRBJ2-1; D is ambiguous. CDR1 and CDR2 from the germline V gene are MNHEY and SMNVEV (reference sequence). Trimming shortened V by 2 bases and J by 0 bases, and 8 bases separated the two germline ends. The CDR3 is 15 residues long. The CDR3 region has the DNA TGTGCCAGCAGTTTAGCCGAGAGCTCCTACAATGAGCAGTTCTTC. This sequence encodes CASSLAESSYNEQFF.